Below, 32 T cell receptor beta chains from the same sample are listed, as sequenced in a study of blood T cell repertoires in COVID-19. The data were produced by immunoSEQ multiplex PCR, yet TCRdb's version contains in-frame clones alone and is incomplete. The table includes hundreds of thousands of clones, roughly 90% detected once. The sequencing sample was made of PBMCs or T cells enriched from blood (not recorded which). The receptors stem from a woman aged 25 to 39 who had recovered from COVID-19.

This chain connects TRBV2 to TRBJ2-1; 11 bases are a match to TRBD2. The junction had 3 bases not matched to a gene; V was cut back by 7 bases and J by 10 bases. CDR1 and CDR2 from the germline V gene are SNHLY and FYNNEI. CDR3 length: 12 amino acids. The CDR3 reads CASTRTSGEQFF. Written as DNA, the CDR3 is TGTGCCAGCACCCGGACTAGCGGGGAGCAGTTCTTC.

V gene TRBV10-3 combines with J gene TRBJ2-1; 11 positions match TRBD1. The CDR3 loop spans 18 amino acids. With 4 bases clipped from V and 7 bases from J, the junction kept 15 bases outside the gene matches. Germline values: CDR1 ENHRY, CDR2 SYGVKD. CDR3 coding DNA: TGTGCCATCAGTGTGAGAAATCTGGGGGACAGGGGGGAAAATGAGCAGTTCTTC. It codes for CAISVRNLGDRGENEQFF.

The chain has TRBV15 and TRBJ2-7; D possibly corresponds to TRBD2 (5 bases). Trimming took off 1 base at V and 0 bases at J, with 16 bases between the two ends. Germline loops: CDR1 LNHNV, CDR2 YYDKDF (reference sequence). The CDR3 is made up of 17 amino acids. CDR3 residues: CATSRVIGVGSSYEQYF. The CDR3 region has the DNA TGTGCCACCAGCAGAGTGATAGGAGTGGGGAGCTCCTACGAGCAGTACTTC.

J is TRBJ2-3 and V is TRBV28; possibly TRBD1 for D (6 bases). The CDR3 covers 17 residues. CDR1 and CDR2 (germline): MDHEN, SYDVKM. V gave up 7 bases and J gave up 1 base, with 21 bases separating them. CDR3: CASNNLSGTKGTDTQYF. The CDR3 DNA sequence: TGTGCCAGCAACAACCTCTCCGGGACAAAAGGCACAGATACGCAGTATTTT.

The chain couples TRBV15 to TRBJ1-4; 10 bases align to TRBD1. This CDR3 is 17 amino acids long. V dropped 5 bases and J dropped 4; count of bases not matched to a gene: 10. Looked up from germline, CDR1 is LNHNV and CDR2 is YYDKDF (reference sequence). The CDR3 protein is CATSGTGTGAVNEKLFF. The CDR3 region has the DNA TGTGCCACCAGCGGAACCGGGACAGGGGCCGTTAATGAAAAACTGTTTTTT. The complete variable domain, with remaining parts taken from reference TRBV15 and TRBJ1-4, reads DAMVIQNPRYQVTQFGKPVTLSCSQTLNHNVMYWYQQKSSQAPKLLFHYYDKDFNNEADTPDNFQSRRPNTSFCFLDIRSPGLGDTAMYLCATSGTGTGAVNEKLFFGSGTQLSVL.

The chain is built from TRBV21-1 and TRBJ1-5. TRBV21-1 is recorded as a pseudogene. The length of the CDR3 is 12 residues. The CDR3 region is CARGLINQPQHF. The CDR3 DNA is TGTGCCAGAGGACTGATCAATCAGCCCCAGCATTTT.

This sequence joins TRBV28 and TRBJ2-7; 7 bases are a match to TRBD2. V gave up 6 bases and J gave up 6 bases; unmatched junction bases: 14. CDR1 is MDHEN and CDR2 is SYDVKM in the germline V gene. The CDR3 runs to 15 residues. CDR3: CASSPPVVGGGEQYF. The CDR3 nucleotides read TGTGCCAGCAGCCCCCCGGTAGTGGGGGGGGGCGAGCAGTACTTC.

The rearrangement links TRBV28 to TRBJ2-6; D call uncertain. Trimming pared 2 bases from V and 0 bases from J, leaving 5 bases between. This CDR3 contains 15 residues. Per the germline V gene, CDR1 is MDHEN and CDR2 is SYDVKM. For the CDR3, the DNA is TGTGCCAGCAGTTTACCAGGCTCTGGGGCCAACGTCCTGACTTTC. Encoded protein: CASSLPGSGANVLTF.

J is TRBJ1-1 and V is TRBV7-9; 8 bases agree with TRBD1. The V and J ends lost 5 bases and 5 bases, in that order; junction bases with no gene match: 10. The CDR3 runs to 15 residues. Germline CDR1 SEHNR, CDR2 FQNEAQ (reference sequence). CDR3 DNA: TGTGCCAGCAGCGCCCGACAGGGGTGGGGGACTGAAGCTTTCTTT. It codes for CASSARQGWGTEAFF.

CDR3 region: CASSLRSMNTEAFF. CDR3 DNA sequence: TGTGCCAGCAGCTTGCGGAGTATGAACACTGAAGCTTTCTTT. The genes are TRBV11-2 and TRBJ1-1, with D uncertain. This CDR3 is 14 amino acids long. Looked up from germline, CDR1 is SGHAT and CDR2 is FQNNGV. The V end was cut by 3 bases, the J end by 0 bases, with 8 bases between.

This clone was detected a few times. The chain has TRBV16 and TRBJ1-1, with 7 bases matching TRBD1. V trimming: 4 bases; J trimming: 10 bases; junction bases outside the gene matches: 12. The germline gives CDR1 KGHSY, CDR2 FQNENV. The CDR3 totals 14 residues. CDR3 DNA sequence: TGTGCCAGCAGCCCAGGACAGGTTCCGCCCGGAGCTTTCTTT. Amino acid sequence: CASSPGQVPPGAFF.

This clone was found a few times. This rearrangement joins TRBV28 to TRBJ2-2; no definite D call. V lost 7 bases and J lost 5, with 11 bases in between. Germline V CDR1 and CDR2: MDHEN, SYDVKM. CDR3 length equals 13 residues. As DNA, the CDR3 is TGTGCCAGCATCGGTTACCCGACCGGGGAGCTGTTTTTT. It specifies CASIGYPTGELFF.

V and J are TRBV6-5 and TRBJ1-1, with D uncertain. Germline CDR1 MNHEY, CDR2 SVGAGI. V was shortened by 7 bases and J by 0 bases, with 12 bases between the two germline ends. CDR3 size: 14 residues. DNA of the CDR3: TGTGCCAGCAAGGCAGGCCCTCTGAACACTGAAGCTTTCTTT. Amino acid sequence: CASKAGPLNTEAFF.

The chain recombines TRBV5-1 with TRBJ2-7; TRBD1 agrees at 8 bases. The CDR3 spans 14 residues. Germline CDR1 SGHRS, CDR2 YFSETQ. Trimming cost V 7 bases and J 3 bases; bases outside gene matches: 9. The CDR3 region has the DNA TGCGCCAGCGGTACAGGGGGAGTAGTCTACGAGCAGTACTTC. Protein product: CASGTGGVVYEQYF.

In this sample, this clone turned up a few times. This chain joins TRBV19 and TRBJ1-5; D possibly corresponds to TRBD1 (5 bases). Trimming took 3 bases from V and 0 from J, leaving 12 bases between them. Germline values: CDR1 LNHDA, CDR2 SQIVND (reference sequence). The CDR3 runs to 16 residues. The CDR3: CASSMGGGYSNQPQHF. In DNA, the CDR3 is TGTGCCAGTAGTATGGGGGGGGGATATAGCAATCAGCCCCAGCATTTT.

The CDR3, as DNA: TGTGCCAGCAGCTCGTTTAGGGACAGGGACTACGAGCAGTACTTC. Encoded protein: CASSSFRDRDYEQYF. This chain links TRBV7-9 with TRBJ2-7, with TRBD1 matching 9 bases. The CDR3 is 15 amino acids. With 4 bases clipped from V and 3 bases from J, the junction kept 7 bases outside the gene matches. Germline CDR1 reads SEHNR; CDR2 reads FQNEAQ (reference sequence).

The V and J genes are TRBV7-3 and TRBJ2-5, with 10 bases lining up with TRBD2. The CDR3 loop spans 16 amino acids. The germline gives CDR1 SGHTA, CDR2 FQGTGA. V lost 4 bases to trimming and J lost 5 bases; unmatched junction nucleotides: 10. The CDR3 DNA reads TGTGCCAGCAGCTCCCGAGGTGGTAGCGGGAGGGAGACCCAGTACTTC. It yields the protein CASSSRGGSGRETQYF.

This chain uses TRBV20-1 with TRBJ2-3; 12 bases align to TRBD2. This CDR3 is 15 amino acids long. V dropped 3 bases and J dropped 4; count of bases not matched to a gene: 5. CDR1 DFQATT and CDR2 SNEGSKA come from the germline V gene (reference sequence). Here the CDR3 reads CSASPLAGGPDTQYF. CDR3 in DNA: TGCAGTGCTAGTCCCCTAGCGGGGGGGCCAGATACGCAGTATTTT.

The table lists this clone with a few counts. This chain links TRBV7-9 with TRBJ1-1, with D unclear. Germline lookup yields CDR1 SEHNR and CDR2 FQNEAQ (reference sequence). Trimming stripped 0 bases from V and 5 bases from J, with 7 bases between. This CDR3 is built from 13 residues. In DNA, the CDR3 is TGTGCCAGCAGCTTAGCGAGTGAGACTGAAGCTTTCTTT. Residues: CASSLASETEAFF.

This chain joins TRBV4-1 and TRBJ1-2, with D unclear. This CDR3 contains 16 residues. The V and J ends lost 1 base and 3 bases respectively, with 15 bases between them. The germline gives CDR1 MGHRA, CDR2 YSYEKL. As DNA, the CDR3 is TGCGCCAGCAGCCAAGGACACACAGAGAGTGACTATGGCTACACCTTC. This translates into CASSQGHTESDYGYTF.

The rearrangement joins TRBV7-2 to TRBJ2-3, with D maybe TRBD1 (5 bases). The germline CDR1 and CDR2 sequences are SGHTA and FQGNSA. V lost 3 bases to trimming and J lost 3 bases, with 10 bases between them. This CDR3 has 14 amino acids. CDR3 nucleotide sequence: TGTGCCAGCAGCTTCAGGGATGGAACAGATACGCAGTATTTT. The encoded protein is CASSFRDGTDTQYF. The full variable domain, in which reference TRBV7-2 and TRBJ2-3 provide the parts outside the CDR3, is GAGVSQSPSNKVTEKGKDVELRCDPISGHTALYWYRQSLGQGLEFLIYFQGNSAPDKSGLPSDRFSAERTGGSVSTLTIQRTQQEDSAVYLCASSFRDGTDTQYFGPGTRLTVL.

The V and J genes are TRBV29-1 and TRBJ2-7, with 9 positions matching TRBD1. The CDR3 runs to 15 residues. Germline V gene lookup returns CDR1 SQVTM and CDR2 ANQGSEA. The ends lost 0 bases at V and 3 bases at J; junction bases unmatched: 6. The CDR3 nucleotides read TGCAGCGTTGAAGATTCCGGGACAGGGCTCTACGAGCAGTACTTC. It codes for CSVEDSGTGLYEQYF.

The chain is built from TRBV4-3 and TRBJ2-2; maybe TRBD1 (6 bases). Germline V gives CDR1 LGHNA, CDR2 YSLEER. V lost 3 bases to trimming and J lost 4 bases, with 12 bases between them. CDR3 length: 15 amino acids. The CDR3 protein is CASSHGGTGTGELFF. The CDR3 bases are TGCGCCAGCAGCCATGGGGGCACAGGCACCGGGGAGCTGTTTTTT.

This chain links TRBV5-1 with TRBJ2-3; 7 positions agree with TRBD1. This CDR3 contains 15 residues. Losses at the gene ends were 7 bases for V and 5 bases for J; bases not matched to a gene: 13. Per the germline V gene, CDR1 is SGHRS and CDR2 is YFSETQ. Written as DNA, the CDR3 is TGCGCCAGCCGGGTAAGGGGGCCCTCAGGAGATACGCAGTATTTT. This translates into CASRVRGPSGDTQYF.

V gene TRBV11-2 combines with J gene TRBJ1-1; possibly TRBD1 for D (6 bases). The V gene lost 3 bases and the J gene lost 1 base, with 15 bases spanning the gap. This CDR3 region has 16 residues. Germline CDR1 is SGHAT and CDR2 is FQNNGV. CDR3 coding DNA: TGTGCCAGCAGCTTCCACGACAGGCCACCGAACACTGAAGCTTTCTTT. As protein: CASSFHDRPPNTEAFF.

This chain links TRBV5-1 with TRBJ2-1; the match to TRBD2 covers 11 bases. CDR1 SGHRS and CDR2 YFSETQ come from the germline V gene. The ends lost 1 base at V and 8 bases at J; junction bases unmatched: 2. This CDR3 is 14 amino acids long. CDR3 sequence: CASSLTSGRYEQFF. In nucleotides, the CDR3 is TGCGCCAGCAGCTTGACTAGCGGGAGATATGAGCAGTTCTTC.

The V call is TRBV6-5, the J call TRBJ2-1, with a tentative D call TRBD2 (6 bases). The CDR3 runs to 15 residues. Trimming shortened V by 2 bases and J by 15 bases, and 23 bases separated the two germline ends. CDR1 is MNHEY, CDR2 SVGAGI, per germline. CDR3 in amino acids: CASSYPAGSSPELFF. CDR3 coding DNA: TGTGCCAGCAGTTACCCGGCGGGAAGCTCCCCTGAATTGTTCTTC.

The chain has TRBV19 and TRBJ1-3; no firm D call. V dropped 8 bases and J dropped 3 bases, with 11 bases sitting between them. This CDR3 is built from 13 residues. The germline V gene encodes CDR1 LNHDA and CDR2 SQIVND (reference sequence). The CDR3 region is CASRRTIGNTIYF. CDR3 coding DNA: TGTGCCAGTCGGCGGACTATTGGAAACACCATATATTTT.

This chain connects TRBV30 to TRBJ1-1; 8 bases map to TRBD1. The CDR3 sequence is 13 residues long. The V segment lost 5 bases and the J segment 5 bases; nucleotides outside the gene matches: 7. The germline V gene encodes CDR1 GTSNPN and CDR2 SVGIG (reference sequence). CDR3 sequence reads: CAWARQGLTEAFF. The DNA for the CDR3 is TGTGCCTGGGCTAGACAGGGGTTAACTGAAGCTTTCTTT.

This sequence joins TRBV7-9 and TRBJ1-1; D unresolved. Trimming removed 1 base at V and 5 bases at J, with 8 bases between. Germline assignment: CDR1 SEHNR and CDR2 FQNEAQ (reference sequence). This CDR3 is 13 amino acids long. This CDR3 reads CASSLGQRTEAFF. The CDR3, as DNA: TGTGCCAGCAGCTTAGGCCAGAGGACTGAAGCTTTCTTT.

The rearrangement links TRBV7-6 to TRBJ2-5; 8 nucleotides align to TRBD2. Losses at the gene ends were 3 bases for V and 5 bases for J; bases not matched to a gene: 5. The CDR3 is made up of 14 amino acids. Germline V lookup: CDR1 SGHVS, CDR2 FNYEAQ. Here the CDR3 reads CASSLGLGGETQYF. The DNA for the CDR3 is TGTGCCAGCAGCTTGGGACTAGGGGGGGAGACCCAGTACTTC.

The CDR3 region is CASSLAGLADGGQFF. Written as DNA, the CDR3 is TGTGCCAGCAGCTTGGCTGGACTAGCGGATGGCGGGCAGTTCTTC. The genes are TRBV5-4 and TRBJ2-1; 10 nucleotides agree with TRBD2. V trimming: 0 bases; J trimming: 12 bases; junction bases outside the gene matches: 9. The length of the CDR3 is 15 residues. Looked up from germline, CDR1 is SGHNT and CDR2 is YYREEE (reference sequence).